The entry below gives a single TCR beta chain sequence along with its context. This sample was included in a study of yellow fever vaccine responses in identical twins. Each CDR3 protein is one row after TCRdb ran MiXCR on the RT-PCR reads. The profile shows under 20,000 distinct CDR3 sequences, around 70% of them singletons. The CDR3 length is 14 residues. Germline values: CDR1 SQVTM, CDR2 ANQGSEA. With 7 bases clipped from V and 0 bases from J, the junction kept 8 bases outside the gene matches. The source of this sequence is a woman aged 18-29 years who received the yellow fever vaccine. The sample in question was T cells from blood (PBMCs), unsorted or a sorted subset (not recorded which), obtained before or after yellow fever vaccination (not recorded which). The chain couples TRBV29-1 to TRBJ1-1; 7 nucleotides line up with TRBD1. This CDR3 reads CSATPGTVNTEAFF. In DNA, the CDR3 is TGCAGCGCTACACCCGGGACAGTGAACACTGAAGCTTTCTTT.